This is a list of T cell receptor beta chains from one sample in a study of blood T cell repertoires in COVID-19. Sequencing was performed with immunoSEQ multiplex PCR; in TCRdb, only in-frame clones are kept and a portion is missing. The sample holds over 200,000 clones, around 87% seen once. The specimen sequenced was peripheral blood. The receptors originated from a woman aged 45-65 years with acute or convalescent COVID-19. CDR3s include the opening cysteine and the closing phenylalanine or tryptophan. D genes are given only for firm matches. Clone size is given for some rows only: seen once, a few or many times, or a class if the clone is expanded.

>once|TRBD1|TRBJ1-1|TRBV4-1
TGCGCCAGCAGCCAAGGGGGGACAGTGAACACTGAAGCTTTCTTT
CASSQGGTVNTEAFF
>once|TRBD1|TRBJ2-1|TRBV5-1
TGCGCCAGCAGCTCCCTGGGACAGGGTAGCTCCTACAATGAGCAGTTCTTC
CASSSLGQGSSYNEQFF
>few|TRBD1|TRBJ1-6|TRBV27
TGTGCCAGCAGTTCCCGCGGACAGGGGGCTCGCTCCTATAATTCACCCCTCCACTTT
CASSSRGQGARSYNSPLHF
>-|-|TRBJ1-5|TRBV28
TGTGCCAGCACCCAACCAGGGGCCGCAGAGCCCCAGCATTTT
CASTQPGAAEPQHF
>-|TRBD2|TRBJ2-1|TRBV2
TGTGCCAGCAGTAGGACTAGCGGTAATTTACACAATGAGCAGTTCTTC
CASSRTSGNLHNEQFF
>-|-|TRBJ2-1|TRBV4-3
TGCGCCAGCAGCCCCCGGGGAAGGGCGCCTAGCTCCTACAATGAGCAGTTCTTC
CASSPRGRAPSSYNEQFF
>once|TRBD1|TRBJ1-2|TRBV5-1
TGCGCCAGCAGCCAGTGGGACAGAGGGGGCTACACCTTC
CASSQWDRGGYTF
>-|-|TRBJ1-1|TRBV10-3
TGTGCCATCAGTGAGTCACCAGGGAACACTGAAGCTTTCTTT
CAISESPGNTEAFF
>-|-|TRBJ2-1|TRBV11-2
TGTGCCAGCAGCTTAGAACCGGACAGAACCTACAATGAGCAGTTCTTC
CASSLEPDRTYNEQFF
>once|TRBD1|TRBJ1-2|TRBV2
TGTGCCAGCAACCTGGACAGGTTGGAGAACTATGGCTACACCTTC
CASNLDRLENYGYTF
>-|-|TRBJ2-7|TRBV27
TGTGCCAGCAGTTTGGGGGGGGCCATCTACGAGCAGTACTTC
CASSLGGAIYEQYF
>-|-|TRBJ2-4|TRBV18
TGTGCCAGCTCACCATTTCTTGGAGGGGGCGGTGAAAACATTCAGTACTTC
CASSPFLGGGGENIQYF
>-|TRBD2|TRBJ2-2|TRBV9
TGTGCCAGCAGCCATCCTCACCGGGAGGTGAACACCGGGGAGCTGTTTTTT
CASSHPHREVNTGELFF
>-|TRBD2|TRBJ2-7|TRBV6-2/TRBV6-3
TGTGCCAGCAGTAGGACTAGCGGGGGATCCTACGAGCAGTACTTC
CASSRTSGGSYEQYF
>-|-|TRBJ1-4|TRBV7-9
TGTGCCAGCAGCTTAGCGCTAGACGGGGGAAATGAAAAACTGTTTTTT
CASSLALDGGNEKLFF
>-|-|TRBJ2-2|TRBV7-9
TGTGCCAGCAGCTTCCTCGGTGACGGGGAGCTGTTTTTT
CASSFLGDGELFF
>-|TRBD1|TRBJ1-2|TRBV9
TGTGCCAGCAGTAGATTGGGACAGGGGGACTATGGCTACACCTTC
CASSRLGQGDYGYTF
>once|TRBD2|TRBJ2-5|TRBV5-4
TGTGCCAGCAGCTTTGGGACTAGCGGGAGGGCTGTGCTAGAGACCCAGTACTTC
CASSFGTSGRAVLETQYF
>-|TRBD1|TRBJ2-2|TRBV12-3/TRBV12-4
TGTGCCAGCAGTCTAGGGGGCGCCGGGGAGCTGTTTTTT
CASSLGGAGELFF
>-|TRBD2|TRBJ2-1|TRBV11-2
TGTGCCAGCAGCTTAGTCGGGAGGGCTCTGGATGAGCAGTTCTTC
CASSLVGRALDEQFF
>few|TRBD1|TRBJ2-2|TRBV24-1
TGTGCCACCAGTGGAGGTTGGGACAGGGGTTCGAACACCGGGGAGCTGTTTTTT
CATSGGWDRGSNTGELFF
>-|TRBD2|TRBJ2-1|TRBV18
TGTGCCAGCTCACCAGGGACTAGATTTGACAATGAGCAGTTCTTC
CASSPGTRFDNEQFF
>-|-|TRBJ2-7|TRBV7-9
TGTGCCAGCAGCTTCCCCTCCTCCTACGAGCAGTACTTC
CASSFPSSYEQYF
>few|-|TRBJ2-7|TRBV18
TGTGCCAGCTCACCAGCGCAGGCTTACGAGCAGTACTTC
CASSPAQAYEQYF
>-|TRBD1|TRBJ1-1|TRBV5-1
TGCGCCAGCAGCTTTCGACAGGGTGGCACTGAAGCTTTCTTT
CASSFRQGGTEAFF
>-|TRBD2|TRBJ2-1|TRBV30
TGTGCCCAGGCGGCTAGCGGCTCCTACAATGAGCAGTTCTTC
CAQAASGSYNEQFF
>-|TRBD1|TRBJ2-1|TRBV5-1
TGCGCCAGCAGCCCACAGGGGTCCAACGTGGACAATGAGCAGTTCTTC
CASSPQGSNVDNEQFF
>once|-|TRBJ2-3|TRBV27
TGTGCCAGCAACCCAAGGGCTAGCTCCTCAGATACGCAGTATTTT
CASNPRASSSDTQYF
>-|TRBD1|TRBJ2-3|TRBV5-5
TGTGCCAGCAGCTTGGGCCCCGGGACAGGAACCACAGATACGCAGTATTTT
CASSLGPGTGTTDTQYF
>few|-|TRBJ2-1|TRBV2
TGTGCCAGCGGTGGCCAGGACTGGAACGGCAATGAGCAGTTCTTC
CASGGQDWNGNEQFF
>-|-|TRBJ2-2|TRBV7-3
TGTGCCAGCAGCTTAATACCTGGACAAAACACCGGGGAGCTGTTTTTT
CASSLIPGQNTGELFF
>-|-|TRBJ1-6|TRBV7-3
TGTGCCAGCAGCCGACAGAATTCACCCCTCCACTTT
CASSRQNSPLHF
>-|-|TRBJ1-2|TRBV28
TGTGCCAGCATTAATCGGCAGGGGAAAGCTAACTATGGCTACACCTTC
CASINRQGKANYGYTF
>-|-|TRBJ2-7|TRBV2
TGTGCCAGCAAGGCGGAGTACTACGAGCAGTACTTC
CASKAEYYEQYF
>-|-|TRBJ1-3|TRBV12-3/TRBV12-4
TGTGCCAGCATCAGGATCGGAAACACCATATATTTT
CASIRIGNTIYF
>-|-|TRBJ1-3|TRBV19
TGTGCCAGTATCTTTCTGGGAGAGGATGGAAACACCATATATTTT
CASIFLGEDGNTIYF
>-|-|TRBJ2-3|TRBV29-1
TGCAGCGTTGAAGGGATTTGGACAGACACAGATACGCAGTATTTT
CSVEGIWTDTDTQYF
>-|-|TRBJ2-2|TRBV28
TGTGCCAGCCTATCCTACACCGGGGAGCTGTTTTTT
CASLSYTGELFF
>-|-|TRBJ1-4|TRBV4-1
TGCGCCAGCAGCCAGAGGCGAGGGACTAATGAAAAACTGTTTTTT
CASSQRRGTNEKLFF
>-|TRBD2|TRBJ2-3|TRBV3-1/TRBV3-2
TGTGCCAGCAGCCAGGCTAGCGGGAGTTGGGGCACAGATACGCAGTATTTT
CASSQASGSWGTDTQYF
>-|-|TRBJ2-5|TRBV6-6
TGTGCCAGCAGTTACTCAATCAGGGACCAAGAGACCCAGTACTTC
CASSYSIRDQETQYF
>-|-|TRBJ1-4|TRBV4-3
TGCGCCAGCAGCCAAGATCCACCGCGGGGAGCTAATGAAAAACTGTTTTTT
CASSQDPPRGANEKLFF
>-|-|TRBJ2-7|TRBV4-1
TGCGCCAGCAGCTTAAGGTGGACATCGTCCTACGAGCAGTACTTC
CASSLRWTSSYEQYF
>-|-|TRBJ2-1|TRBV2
TGTGCCAGCGGAGGATCCTACAATGAGCAGTTCTTC
CASGGSYNEQFF
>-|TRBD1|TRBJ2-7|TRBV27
TGTGCCAGCAAGGCCGGGACAGGGTTCGCCGAGCAGTACTTC
CASKAGTGFAEQYF
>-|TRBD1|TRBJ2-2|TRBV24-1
TGTGCCACCAGTGATTCAAGGTGGACAGGGGCGAACACCGGGGAGCTGTTTTTT
CATSDSRWTGANTGELFF